This T cell receptor beta chain is drawn from a study of T-cell memory formation after mild COVID-19. Across the whole study: Largely, the TCR clusters proved donor specific.

This clonotype was seen only a few times. Its antigen is as yet unknown. The V end was cut by 5 bases, the J end by 0 bases, with 20 bases between. Per the germline V gene, CDR1 is SNHLY and CDR2 is FYNNEI. The CDR3 totals 18 residues. Each CDR3 protein gets one entry after TCRdb re-called the 5' RACE reads with MiXCR. The sample gives about 620,000 distinct CDR3 sequences, over 15% of which show up once; around 12% is in the top ten. Study-wide findings and caveats: Among clones peaking at day 37 in the second wave, SARS-CoV-2 specificity remained unconfirmed.

This clonotype was sampled from an adult woman who had mild COVID-19 (a few samples of this study predate the infection). Cell type and time point are not known. The sequenced sample was PBMCs or a T cell subset sorted from them (not recorded which). The rearrangement uses TRBV2 and TRBJ1-5; no firm D call. This chain's CDR3 is CASSSLDPVSYSNQPQHF. As DNA, the CDR3 is TGTGCCAGCAGTTCTCTTGATCCGGTCAGCTATAGCAATCAGCCCCAGCATTTT.